This T cell receptor (beta chain) was recovered during a study of cytomegalovirus exposure and HLA in healthy donors. A multiplex PCR was run with 60 Vbeta primers and 13 Jbeta primers. Generated by immunoSEQ multiplex PCR, the TCRdb table keeps only in-frame clones and is missing some. The sample shows just over 150,000 clones, approximately 81% of them seen only once. CDR3 length equals 14 residues. Trimming took 0 bases from V and 6 from J, leaving 12 bases between them. Per the germline V gene, CDR1 is SGHRS and CDR2 is YFSETQ. The genes are TRBV5-1 and TRBJ1-2, with D tentatively TRBD1 (5 bases). The origin of this receptor is a man aged 18 to 35 in good health and CMV-seropositive. The sequenced sample consisted of PBMCs. The CDR3 loop is CASSLEPGMDGYTF. DNA for the CDR3: TGCGCCAGCAGCTTGGAGCCAGGGATGGATGGCTACACCTTC.